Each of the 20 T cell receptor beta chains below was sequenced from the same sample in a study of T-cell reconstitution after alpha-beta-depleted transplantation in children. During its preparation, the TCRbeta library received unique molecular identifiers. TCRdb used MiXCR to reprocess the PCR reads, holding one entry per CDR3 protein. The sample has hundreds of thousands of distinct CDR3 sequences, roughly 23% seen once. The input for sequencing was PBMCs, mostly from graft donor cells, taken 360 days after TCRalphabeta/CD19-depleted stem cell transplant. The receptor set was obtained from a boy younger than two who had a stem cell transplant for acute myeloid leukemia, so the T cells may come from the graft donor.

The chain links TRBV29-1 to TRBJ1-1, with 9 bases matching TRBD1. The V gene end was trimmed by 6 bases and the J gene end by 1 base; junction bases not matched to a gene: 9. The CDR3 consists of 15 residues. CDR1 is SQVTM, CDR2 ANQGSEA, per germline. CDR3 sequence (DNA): TGCAGCGTGCCCCAACAGGGGGCTAGGAACACTGAAGCTTTCTTT. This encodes CSVPQQGARNTEAFF.

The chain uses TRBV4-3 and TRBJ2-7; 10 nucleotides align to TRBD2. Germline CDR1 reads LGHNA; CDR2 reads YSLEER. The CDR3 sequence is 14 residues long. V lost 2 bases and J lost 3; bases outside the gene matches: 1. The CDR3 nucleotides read TGCGCCAGCAGCCAACAGCGGGGGGGCTACGAGCAGTACTTC. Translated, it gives CASSQQRGGYEQYF.

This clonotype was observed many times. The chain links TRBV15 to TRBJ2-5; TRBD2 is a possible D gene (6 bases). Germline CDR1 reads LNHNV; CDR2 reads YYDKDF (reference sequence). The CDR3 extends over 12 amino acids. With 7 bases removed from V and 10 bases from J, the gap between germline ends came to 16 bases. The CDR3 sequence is CATTSEGAVQYF. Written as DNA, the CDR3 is TGTGCCACCACTTCGGAGGGAGCAGTCCAGTACTTC.

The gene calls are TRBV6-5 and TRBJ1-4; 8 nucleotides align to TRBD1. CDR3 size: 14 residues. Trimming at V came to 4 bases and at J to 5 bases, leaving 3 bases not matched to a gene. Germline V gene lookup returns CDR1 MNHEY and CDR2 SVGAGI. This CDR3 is CASSWTGTNEKLFF. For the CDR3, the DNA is TGTGCCAGCAGTTGGACAGGGACCAATGAAAAACTGTTTTTT.

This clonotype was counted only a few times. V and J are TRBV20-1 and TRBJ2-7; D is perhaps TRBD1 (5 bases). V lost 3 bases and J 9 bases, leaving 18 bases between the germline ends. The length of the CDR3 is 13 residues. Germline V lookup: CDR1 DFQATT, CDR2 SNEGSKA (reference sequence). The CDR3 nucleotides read TGCAGTGCTAGTGTAGGGGTAGATCATAGGCAGTACGTC. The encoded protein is CSASVGVDHRQYV.

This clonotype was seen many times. The CDR3 region is CASSYDAPRGYIAKNIQYF. DNA for the CDR3: TGTGCCAGCAGTTACGATGCCCCTCGGGGGTACATAGCCAAAAACATTCAGTACTTC. The V call is TRBV6-2 or TRBV6-3, the J call TRBJ2-4, with D possibly TRBD2 on 6 matching bases. Trimming removed 2 bases from V and 0 bases from J, with 20 bases in between. The CDR3 has 19 amino acids. From germline, CDR1 is MNHEY and CDR2 SVGEGT.

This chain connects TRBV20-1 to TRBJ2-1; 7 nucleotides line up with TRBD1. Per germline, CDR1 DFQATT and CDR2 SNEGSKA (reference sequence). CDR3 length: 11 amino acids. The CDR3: CARAGGGEQFF. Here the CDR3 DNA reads TGCGCCCGGGCAGGGGGTGGTGAGCAGTTCTTC.

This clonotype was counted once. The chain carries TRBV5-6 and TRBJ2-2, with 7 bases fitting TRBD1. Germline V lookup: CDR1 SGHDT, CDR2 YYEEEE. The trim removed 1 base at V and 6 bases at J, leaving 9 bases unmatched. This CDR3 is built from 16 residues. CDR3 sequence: CASSLLTQGVSGELFF. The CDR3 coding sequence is TGTGCCAGCAGCTTGCTCACCCAGGGGGTTTCCGGGGAGCTGTTTTTT. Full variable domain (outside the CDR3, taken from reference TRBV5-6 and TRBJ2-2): DAGVTQSPTHLIKTRGQQVTLRCSPKSGHDTVSWYQQALGQGPQFIFQYYEEEERQRGNFPDRFSGHQFPNYSSELNVNALLLGDSALYLCASSLLTQGVSGELFFGEGSRLTVL.

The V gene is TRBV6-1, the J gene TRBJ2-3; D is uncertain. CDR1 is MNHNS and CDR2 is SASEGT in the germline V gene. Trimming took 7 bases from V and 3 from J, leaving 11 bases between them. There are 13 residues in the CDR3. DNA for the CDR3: TGTGCCAGCAACCTGTGGGGTACAGATACGCAGTATTTT. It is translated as CASNLWGTDTQYF.

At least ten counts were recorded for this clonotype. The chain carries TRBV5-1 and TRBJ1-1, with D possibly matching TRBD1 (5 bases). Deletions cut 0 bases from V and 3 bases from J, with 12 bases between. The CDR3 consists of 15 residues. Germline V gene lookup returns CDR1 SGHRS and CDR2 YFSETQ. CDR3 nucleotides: TGCGCCAGCAGCTTGGTGACAGTTTGGGACACTGAAGCTTTCTTT. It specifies CASSLVTVWDTEAFF.

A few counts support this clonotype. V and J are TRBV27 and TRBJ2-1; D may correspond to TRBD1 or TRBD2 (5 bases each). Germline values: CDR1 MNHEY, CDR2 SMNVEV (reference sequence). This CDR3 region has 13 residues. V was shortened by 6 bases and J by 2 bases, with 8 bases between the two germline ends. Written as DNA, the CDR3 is TGTGCCAGCAGGGGACGACCCTACAATGAGCAGTTCTTC. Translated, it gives CASRGRPYNEQFF.

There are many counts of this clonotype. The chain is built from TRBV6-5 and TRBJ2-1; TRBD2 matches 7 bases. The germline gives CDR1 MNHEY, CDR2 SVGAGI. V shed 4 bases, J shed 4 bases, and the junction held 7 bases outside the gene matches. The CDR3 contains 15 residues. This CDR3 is CASSFISGSYNEQFF. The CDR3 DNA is TGTGCCAGCAGTTTTATTAGCGGGTCATACAATGAGCAGTTCTTC.

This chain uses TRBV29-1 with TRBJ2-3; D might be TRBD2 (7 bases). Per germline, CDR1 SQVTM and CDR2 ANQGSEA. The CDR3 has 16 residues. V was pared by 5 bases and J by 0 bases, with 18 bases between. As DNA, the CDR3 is TGCAGCGTTAGGGACTCGGGGGGCGCCAGCACAGATACGCAGTATTTT. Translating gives CSVRDSGGASTDTQYF.

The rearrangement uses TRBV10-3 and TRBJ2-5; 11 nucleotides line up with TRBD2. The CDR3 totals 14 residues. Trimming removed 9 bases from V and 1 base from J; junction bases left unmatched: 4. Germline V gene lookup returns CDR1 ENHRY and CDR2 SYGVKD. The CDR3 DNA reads TGTGCCATTTCGACTAGCGGGGTCCAAGAGACCCAGTACTTC. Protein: CAISTSGVQETQYF.

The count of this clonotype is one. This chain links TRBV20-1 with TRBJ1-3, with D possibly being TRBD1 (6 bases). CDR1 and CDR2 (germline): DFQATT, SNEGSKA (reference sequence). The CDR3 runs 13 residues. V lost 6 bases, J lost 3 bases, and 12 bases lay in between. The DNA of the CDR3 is TGCAGTGCAAAACAGGGAGTTGGAAACACCATATATTTT. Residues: CSAKQGVGNTIYF.

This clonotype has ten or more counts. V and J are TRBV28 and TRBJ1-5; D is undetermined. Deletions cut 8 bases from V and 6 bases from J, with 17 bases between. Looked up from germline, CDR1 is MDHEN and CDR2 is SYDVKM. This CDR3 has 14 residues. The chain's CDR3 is CASGNSTATQPQHF. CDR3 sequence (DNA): TGTGCCAGCGGTAATTCGACGGCAACTCAGCCCCAGCATTTT.

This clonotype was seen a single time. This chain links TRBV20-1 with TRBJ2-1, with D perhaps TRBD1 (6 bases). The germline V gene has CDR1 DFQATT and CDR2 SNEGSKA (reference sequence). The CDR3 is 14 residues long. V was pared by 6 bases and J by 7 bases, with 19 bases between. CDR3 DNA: TGCAGTGCCCCCCCCAGGGGTTCTTGGAATGAGCAGTTCTTC. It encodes CSAPPRGSWNEQFF.

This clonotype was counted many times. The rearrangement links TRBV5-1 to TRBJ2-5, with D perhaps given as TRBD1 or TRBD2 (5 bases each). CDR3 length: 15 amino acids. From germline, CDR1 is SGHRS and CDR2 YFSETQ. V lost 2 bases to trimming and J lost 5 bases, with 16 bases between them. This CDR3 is CASSFRQRVLETQYF. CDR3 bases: TGCGCCAGCAGCTTCCGACAGAGGGTATTGGAGACCCAGTACTTC.

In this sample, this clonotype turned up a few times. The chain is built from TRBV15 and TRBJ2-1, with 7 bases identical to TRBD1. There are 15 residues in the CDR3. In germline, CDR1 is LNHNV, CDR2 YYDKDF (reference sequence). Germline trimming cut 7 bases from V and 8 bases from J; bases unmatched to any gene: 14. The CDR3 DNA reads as TGTGCCACCATTCCGGCCCCGGGACAGCACCATGAGCAGTTCTTC. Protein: CATIPAPGQHHEQFF.

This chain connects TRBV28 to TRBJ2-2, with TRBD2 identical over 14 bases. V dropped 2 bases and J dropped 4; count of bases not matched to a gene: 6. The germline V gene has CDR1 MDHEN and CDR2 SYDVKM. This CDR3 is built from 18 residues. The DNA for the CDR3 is TGTGCCAGCAGTTTACGACTAGCGGGGGGGCCGAGCACCGGGGAGCTGTTTTTT. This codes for CASSLRLAGGPSTGELFF.